This TCR beta chain was recovered during a study of T cells in Graves' hyperthyroidism and ophthalmopathy. Diagnoses used clinical symptoms, serum thyroxine and TRAb, thyroid ultrasound and orbital computed tomography. Amplified TCR beta CDR3 regions derived from RNA transcripts. The TCR CDR3 first-round RT-PCR relied on the HTBI primer set. TCRdb processed the multiplex PCR reads anew with MiXCR; each CDR3 protein has one entry. The repertoire holds 410,000 or so distinct CDR3 sequences, with about 14% as singletons. This clonotype was recorded many times. What it binds is unknown. Whole-study results and caveats: Ophthalmopathy was told apart from stable hyperthyroidism by a 13 V-J model.

Sequenced input: blood. The receptor was isolated from a man younger than 35 with Graves' ophthalmopathy.

CDR3 nucleotides: TGCAGCGTTGCCGCCAGGGACGCTGAAGCTTTCTTT. It is translated as CSVAARDAEAFF. The chain recombines TRBV29-1 with TRBJ1-1, with a possible D match to TRBD1 (5 bases). V shed 4 bases and J shed 6 bases, with 12 bases lying between them. This CDR3 has 12 residues. The germline V gene has CDR1 SQVTM and CDR2 ANQGSEA.